This entry lists 18 T cell receptor beta chains sequenced from one sample in a study of shared clonotypes between healthy human individuals. The method was immunoSEQ multiplex PCR; TCRdb's version includes in-frame clones alone and lacks a portion of them. Of approximately 940,000 clones listed, around three quarters were seen once; the top ten hold approximately 1.5%. Sequencing was carried out using memory CD4+ T cells sorted from blood. Subset: CD45RA-negative fraction. The receptors derive from a man younger than 30 in good health.

The rearrangement joins TRBV6-1 to TRBJ1-2, with D perhaps TRBD1 (5 bases). This CDR3 is 13 amino acids long. V was pared by 3 bases and J by 5 bases, with 10 bases between. Germline CDR1 reads MNHNS; CDR2 reads SASEGT. CDR3: CASSDGARYGYTF. DNA for the CDR3: TGTGCCAGCAGTGACGGGGCCCGTTATGGCTACACCTTC.

The rearrangement links TRBV2 to TRBJ2-1; D perhaps matches TRBD1 (6 bases). CDR1 and CDR2 (germline): SNHLY, FYNNEI. V dropped 6 bases and J dropped 0 bases, with 9 bases sitting between them. This CDR3 is built from 14 residues. In DNA form, the CDR3 reads TGTGCCAGCAGCCGGGACACCTCCTACAATGAGCAGTTCTTC. Translating gives CASSRDTSYNEQFF.

This clone was recorded once. The chain couples TRBV11-2 to TRBJ1-1; no definite D call. Trimming took 1 base from V and 8 from J, leaving 8 bases between them. Germline lookup yields CDR1 SGHAT and CDR2 FQNNGV. CDR3 length: 12 residues. Written as DNA, the CDR3 is TGTGCCAGCAGCTTAGTCCAGTCCGAAGCTTTCTTT. It yields the protein CASSLVQSEAFF.

This clone was recorded only once. The chain couples TRBV11-2 to TRBJ2-5; D remains unclear. The CDR3 spans 15 residues. Germline CDR1 reads SGHAT; CDR2 reads FQNNGV. V was clipped by 1 base and J by 2 bases, with 11 bases between them. The CDR3 spells CASSLVGERQETQYF. CDR3 DNA: TGTGCCAGCAGCTTAGTTGGGGAAAGGCAAGAGACCCAGTACTTC.

V usage is TRBV5-4 and J usage is TRBJ2-2; a weak D match, TRBD2 (5 bases). Germline V gives CDR1 SGHNT, CDR2 YYREEE (reference sequence). The germline V and J ends were trimmed by 4 bases and 5 bases, with 21 bases remaining between them. The CDR3 extends over 17 amino acids. CDR3 DNA sequence: TGTGCCAGCAGCCCCACTAGGGTTACCTTGGGGACCGGGGAGCTGTTTTTT. Its translation: CASSPTRVTLGTGELFF.

At least ten counts were recorded for this clone. The V and J genes are TRBV7-2 and TRBJ1-1, with 9 bases fitting TRBD1. Germline V gene data show CDR1 as SGHTA and CDR2 as FQGNSA. The V segment lost 5 bases and the J segment 1 base; nucleotides outside the gene matches: 8. The CDR3 extends over 16 amino acids. CDR3 bases: TGTGCCAGCAGCCTAGGACAGGGGAGGGGGAACACTGAAGCTTTCTTT. This codes for CASSLGQGRGNTEAFF.

The J gene is TRBJ1-1, the V gene TRBV30; tentatively, D is TRBD1 (5 bases). The CDR3 runs to 13 residues. CDR1 is GTSNPN and CDR2 is SVGIG in the germline V gene (reference sequence). Trimming pared 5 bases from V and 0 bases from J, leaving 10 bases between. CDR3 coding DNA: TGTGCCTGGGCAAGACAGCTGAACACTGAAGCTTTCTTT. Its protein is CAWARQLNTEAFF.

V is TRBV29-1 and J is TRBJ1-5; TRBD1 might be the D (5 bases). Germline loops: CDR1 SQVTM, CDR2 ANQGSEA. V was clipped by 5 bases and J by 4 bases, with 12 bases between them. CDR3 length: 13 amino acids. CDR3 protein: CSVSGGDNQPQHF. In DNA form, the CDR3 reads TGCAGCGTTTCCGGGGGAGATAATCAGCCCCAGCATTTT. Using reference TRBV29-1 and TRBJ1-5 for the parts outside the CDR3, the full variable domain is SAVISQKPSRDICQRGTSLTIQCQVDSQVTMMFWYRQQPGQSLTLIATANQGSEATYESGFVIDKFPISRPNLTFSTLTVSNMSPEDSSIYLCSVSGGDNQPQHFGDGTRLSIL.

The chain has TRBV5-3 and TRBJ2-7, with 13 bases matching TRBD2. TRBV5-3 is treated as an ORF (open reading frame) with a function not yet certain. This CDR3 contains 17 residues. Losses at the gene ends were 1 base for V and 2 bases for J; bases not matched to a gene: 6. DNA for the CDR3: TGTGCCAGAAGCTTGTTACTAGCGGGAGGGACCCCCTACGAGCAGTACTTC. Residues: CARSLLLAGGTPYEQYF.

V is TRBV6-4 and J is TRBJ1-2; D is possibly TRBD1 (6 bases). The CDR3 has 13 amino acids. Germline CDR1 is MRHNA and CDR2 is SNTAGT. V gave up 4 bases and J gave up 4 bases, with 10 bases separating them. This chain's CDR3 is CASSATGLYGYTF. Written as DNA, the CDR3 is TGTGCCAGCAGTGCTACAGGGCTCTATGGCTACACCTTC.

This clone was counted between two and nine times. V and J are TRBV18 and TRBJ1-5, with 9 bases fitting TRBD1. From germline, CDR1 is KGHSH and CDR2 LQKENI. Trimming cost V 3 bases and J 7 bases; bases outside gene matches: 10. CDR3 length: 16 amino acids. The CDR3, as DNA: TGTGCCAGCTCACCCCCCGGGACAGGGATCGGGCAGCCCCAGCATTTT. This encodes CASSPPGTGIGQPQHF.

The gene calls are TRBV15 and TRBJ2-4; D might be TRBD2 (7 bases). V was clipped by 2 bases and J by 1 base, with 18 bases between them. The length of the CDR3 is 18 residues. From germline, CDR1 is LNHNV and CDR2 YYDKDF (reference sequence). The CDR3 reads CATSRSSMAGAAKNIQYF. CDR3 nucleotide sequence: TGTGCCACCAGCAGATCCTCCATGGCGGGGGCTGCCAAAAACATTCAGTACTTC.

This clone was seen a handful of times. V gene TRBV7-9 combines with J gene TRBJ1-1; D is unresolved. Germline assignment: CDR1 SEHNR and CDR2 FQNEAQ (reference sequence). The CDR3 has 13 amino acids. V was clipped by 6 bases and J by 0 bases, with 8 bases between them. CDR3 in amino acids: CASRVQVNTEAFF. In DNA, the CDR3 is TGTGCCAGCAGGGTACAAGTGAACACTGAAGCTTTCTTT.

The genes are TRBV5-6 and TRBJ2-1, with TRBD1 identical over 7 bases. The CDR3 contains 15 residues. Germline CDR1 SGHDT, CDR2 YYEEEE. V shed 4 bases, J shed 7 bases, and the junction held 11 bases outside the gene matches. Here the CDR3 DNA reads TGTGCCAGCAGCCTCAGGTTGGGACAGCAGAATGAGCAGTTCTTC. Residues: CASSLRLGQQNEQFF.

V gene TRBV19 combines with J gene TRBJ2-1; D is possibly TRBD2 (6 bases). V dropped 7 bases and J dropped 7 bases, with 26 bases sitting between them. Germline V gene data show CDR1 as LNHDA and CDR2 as SQIVND (reference sequence). The CDR3 spans 17 residues. The CDR3 sequence is CASTLTFRETSPNEQFF. In DNA, the CDR3 is TGTGCCAGTACCCTAACCTTTCGAGAGACTAGTCCGAATGAGCAGTTCTTC. Together with reference TRBV19 and TRBJ2-1, the CDR3 gives the full variable domain: DGGITQSPKYLFRKEGQNVTLSCEQNLNHDAMYWYRQDPGQGLRLIYYSQIVNDFQKGDIAEGYSVSREKKESFPLTVTSAQKNPTAFYLCASTLTFRETSPNEQFFGPGTRLTVL.

The J gene is TRBJ1-5, the V gene TRBV19; D not resolved. Trimming left V 6 bases short and J 0 bases short, with 12 bases between. Per the germline V gene, CDR1 is LNHDA and CDR2 is SQIVND (reference sequence). This CDR3 is 15 amino acids long. CDR3 sequence reads: CASSSSTNSNQPQHF. In DNA, the CDR3 is TGTGCCAGTAGCTCGAGTACTAATAGCAATCAGCCCCAGCATTTT.

The genes are TRBV5-1 and TRBJ2-3; the D is unclear. CDR1 and CDR2 from the germline V gene are SGHRS and YFSETQ. Deletions cut 2 bases from V and 3 bases from J, with 13 bases between. The CDR3 loop spans 15 amino acids. The CDR3 nucleotides are TGCGCCAGCAGCTTCAGGAATCCCAGTACAGATACGCAGTATTTT. Translation gives CASSFRNPSTDTQYF.

Regarding this clone: At the DNA level, this CDR3 is encoded by other sequences in the same sample as well. This chain connects TRBV2 to TRBJ1-1; D uncertain. Germline loops: CDR1 SNHLY, CDR2 FYNNEI. CDR3 length: 12 residues. The V end was cut by 6 bases, the J end by 5 bases, with 10 bases between. In DNA form, the CDR3 reads TGTGCCAGCAGCCTCTCGGGGACTGAAGCTTTCTTT. This gives the protein CASSLSGTEAFF.